The 8 T cell receptor beta chains below were found in one sample sequenced in a study of early T cells in non-severe SARS-CoV-2 infection. TCRdb used MiXCR to reprocess the 5' RACE reads, holding one entry per CDR3 protein. The table has fewer than 90,000 distinct CDR3 sequences, 13% to 15% seen once. The sequenced sample consisted of whole blood. The source is an adult who was a healthcare worker with PCR-confirmed SARS-CoV-2 infection or an uninfected control (not recorded which).

The chain joins TRBV10-3 to TRBJ1-1, with D hard to call. CDR1 is ENHRY and CDR2 is SYGVKD in the germline V gene. The V end was cut by 2 bases, the J end by 3 bases, with 4 bases between. CDR3 length: 12 residues. The CDR3 spells CAISEGYTEAFF. CDR3 sequence (DNA): TGTGCCATCAGTGAGGGGTACACTGAAGCTTTCTTT.

This clonotype was detected ten times or more. The chain recombines TRBV10-3 with TRBJ2-1; D is unclear. The V end was cut by 0 bases, the J end by 7 bases, with 7 bases between. The germline V gene has CDR1 ENHRY and CDR2 SYGVKD. The CDR3 has 13 residues. The CDR3 is CAISESDANEQFF. Written as DNA, the CDR3 is TGTGCCATCAGTGAGTCGGATGCTAATGAGCAGTTCTTC.

This clonotype was counted ten times or more. The chain employs TRBV12-3 or TRBV12-4 and TRBJ2-2; tentatively, D is TRBD1 or TRBD2 (5 bases each). The germline V and J ends were trimmed by 5 bases and 4 bases, with 11 bases remaining between them. The CDR3 loop spans 14 amino acids. Here the CDR3 reads CASSPGTLTGELFF. The CDR3 bases are TGTGCCAGCAGTCCCGGGACCCTCACCGGGGAGCTGTTTTTT.

This clonotype was recorded many times. V gene TRBV29-1 combines with J gene TRBJ2-7; TRBD1 agrees at 7 bases. The CDR3 sequence is 14 residues long. V was clipped by 6 bases and J by 2 bases; unmatched bases: 10. Germline lookup yields CDR1 SQVTM and CDR2 ANQGSEA. CDR3 nucleotide sequence: TGCAGCGTCCCCTCAACCGGGACAGCCTACGAGCAGTACTTC. Its protein product is CSVPSTGTAYEQYF.

This clonotype showed up just a few times. The J gene is TRBJ2-3, the V gene TRBV2; the D gene could be TRBD1 or TRBD2 (6 bases each). V was pared by 7 bases and J by 0 bases, with 11 bases between. This CDR3 has 14 residues. CDR1 is SNHLY, CDR2 FYNNEI, per germline. The CDR3 protein is CASMPGASTDTQYF. CDR3 nucleotide sequence: TGTGCCAGCATGCCGGGGGCCAGCACAGATACGCAGTATTTT.

The chain is built from TRBV9 and TRBJ1-6, with D possibly TRBD1 on 6 matching bases. The CDR3 runs 14 residues. Germline CDR1 is SGDLS and CDR2 is YYNGEE. Trimming took off 2 bases at V and 9 bases at J, with 12 bases between the two ends. CDR3 bases: TGTGCCAGCAGCGTTACAGGGACCCCTTCACCCCTCCACTTT. Translation gives CASSVTGTPSPLHF.

This clonotype has just a few counts. The V and J genes are TRBV20-1 and TRBJ2-5, with a weak D call TRBD2 (6 bases). Trimming removed 8 bases from V and 2 bases from J, with 9 bases in between. The CDR3 runs 11 residues. Germline V gene data show CDR1 as DFQATT and CDR2 as SNEGSKA (reference sequence). As DNA, the CDR3 is TGCAGTATCGGGGGTCAAGAGACCCAGTACTTC. Its protein product is CSIGGQETQYF.

The chain couples TRBV7-2 to TRBJ2-2, with D unresolved. V was trimmed by 5 bases and J by 4 bases, leaving 23 bases between them. CDR3 length: 18 residues. CDR1 and CDR2 (germline): SGHTA, FQGNSA. The CDR3, as DNA: TGTGCCAGCAGCCCCCTGGCTCGAAACCGCCTTGGCACCGGGGAGCTGTTTTTT. Protein product: CASSPLARNRLGTGELFF.